The 5 T cell receptor beta chains presented below share a single source sample, sequenced in a study of human CD8 memory T cell subsets. The study classified TPEX cells as CCR7+ PD-1+ TIGIT+ early memory CD8+ T cells bearing exhausted-like traits. The TCR beta sequencing libraries came from UMI-labeled 5' RACE. For each CDR3 protein, TCRdb gives one entry from its re-call of the 5' RACE reads, without DNA. Here the sample table reports some 6,900 distinct CDR3 sequences. Material: CD8+ T cells from PBMCs. The receptors come from a human donor in good health.

J is TRBJ1-3 and V is TRBV19; lacking DNA, the TRBD1 call made by TCRdb goes unchecked. The CDR3 sequence is 16 residues long. Per germline, CDR1 LNHDA and CDR2 SQIVND (reference sequence). The CDR3 protein is CASTLTALGSGNTIYF.

V is TRBV5-1 and J is TRBJ1-1. CDR1 is SGHRS and CDR2 is YFSETQ in the germline V gene. The CDR3 runs to 13 residues. This CDR3 reads CASSLAGSTEAFF.

V is TRBV7-3 and J is TRBJ2-1; checking the TCRdb D call of TRBD2 is not possible without DNA. Germline V CDR1 and CDR2: SGHTA, FQGTGA. This CDR3 has 15 amino acids. The CDR3 sequence is CASSMGLAGNDEQFF.

This chain uses TRBV5-1 with TRBJ2-1; without DNA, the TCRdb call of TRBD1 cannot be checked. Germline V gene sequence: CDR1 SGHRS, CDR2 YFSETQ. The CDR3 sequence is 16 residues long. The CDR3 reads CASSLAGAPGYNEQFF.

This chain joins TRBV7-9 and TRBJ2-7; as DNA is missing, the TRBD1 call by TCRdb cannot be tested. This CDR3 has 16 amino acids. Germline V CDR1 and CDR2: SEHNR, FQNEAQ (reference sequence). CDR3 residues: CASSQTGGLGSYEQYF.